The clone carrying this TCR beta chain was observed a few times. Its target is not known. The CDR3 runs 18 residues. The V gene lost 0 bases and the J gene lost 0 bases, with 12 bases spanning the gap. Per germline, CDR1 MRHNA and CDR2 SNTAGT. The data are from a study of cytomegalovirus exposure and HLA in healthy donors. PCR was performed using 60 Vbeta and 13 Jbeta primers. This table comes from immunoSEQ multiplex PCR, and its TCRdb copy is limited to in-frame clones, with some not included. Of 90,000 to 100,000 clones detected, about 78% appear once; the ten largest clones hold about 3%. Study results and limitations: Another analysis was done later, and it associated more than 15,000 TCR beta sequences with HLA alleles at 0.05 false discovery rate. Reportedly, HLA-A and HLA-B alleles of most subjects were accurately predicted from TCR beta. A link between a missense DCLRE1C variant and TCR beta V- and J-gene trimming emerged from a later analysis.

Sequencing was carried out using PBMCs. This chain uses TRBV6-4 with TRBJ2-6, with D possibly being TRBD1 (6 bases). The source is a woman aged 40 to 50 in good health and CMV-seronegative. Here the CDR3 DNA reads TGTGCCAGCAGTGACTCTGGGGGCTCAAGCTCTGGGGCCAACGTCCTGACTTTC. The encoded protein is CASSDSGGSSSGANVLTF.